Each of the 18 T cell receptor beta chains below was sequenced from the same sample in a study of breast tumors, draining lymph nodes, adjacent tissues (dated by TCRdb to the mid-2010s). The lymph node samples were taken from the axillary draining lymph nodes of breast cancer patients. Receptor amplification or capture employed multiplex PCR. TCRdb records Illumina HiSeq 2000 as the sequencer. In-frame beta chains were kept once TCRdb had trimmed the public reads at Q25 with fastp and called clones with MiXCR. Each CDR3 protein gets just one entry, which takes the most common genes and DNA from the rows behind it. Present in this sample are around 230,000 distinct CDR3 sequences, 34% of which were seen just once. The biggest ten clones account for 3% to 4% of the sample. What was sequenced was axillary lymph node tissue. The receptor set was obtained from a female donor with breast cancer. Some clones in this sample may be carry-over from other donors' samples.

This clonotype appeared many times. The chain carries TRBV2 and TRBJ1-6; 7 bases are shared with TRBD1. The CDR3 runs 14 residues. The germline V gene encodes CDR1 SNHLY and CDR2 FYNNEI. Trimming cost V 6 bases and J 7 bases; bases outside gene matches: 6. CDR3 protein: CASRVGTVNSPLHF. The CDR3 nucleotides read TGTGCCAGCAGAGTCGGGACAGTGAATTCACCCCTCCACTTT. The full variable domain, with the rest looked up from reference TRBV2 and TRBJ1-6, is EPEVTQTPSHQVTQMGQEVILRCVPISNHLYFYWYRQILGQKVEFLVSFYNNEISEKSEIFDDQFSVERPDGSNFTLKIRSTKLEDSAMYFCASRVGTVNSPLHFGNGTRLTVT.

There are many counts of this clonotype. The V gene is TRBV5-6, the J gene TRBJ2-5; a possible D gene is TRBD2 (6 bases). Germline lookup yields CDR1 SGHDT and CDR2 YYEEEE. V was trimmed by 4 bases and J by 2 bases, leaving 21 bases between them. The CDR3 is 17 amino acids. The CDR3 reads CASSRRSERALQETQYF. The DNA for the CDR3 is TGTGCCAGCAGCCGTAGGTCAGAGCGGGCGCTACAAGAGACCCAGTACTTC.

Ten or more counts support this clonotype. The rearrangement uses TRBV4-3 and TRBJ2-5; 9 bases line up with TRBD2. This CDR3 contains 17 residues. Looked up from germline, CDR1 is LGHNA and CDR2 is YSLEER. The ends lost 3 bases at V and 2 bases at J; junction bases unmatched: 10. The CDR3 is CASSQAAGGRGQETQYF. CDR3 bases: TGCGCCAGCAGCCAGGCCGCGGGGGGGCGGGGGCAAGAGACCCAGTACTTC.

Ten or more counts support this clonotype. V gene TRBV18 combines with J gene TRBJ1-5, with D possibly matching TRBD1 (5 bases). CDR1 and CDR2 from the germline V gene are KGHSH and LQKENI. V gave up 0 bases and J gave up 2 bases, with 8 bases separating them. The CDR3 contains 15 residues. As DNA, the CDR3 is TGTGCCAGCTCACCACCGGAAGGGGGCAATCAGCCCCAGCATTTT. Protein: CASSPPEGGNQPQHF.

This clonotype was detected ten times or more. This rearrangement joins TRBV20-1 to TRBJ2-7; D possibly corresponds to TRBD2 (6 bases). Germline assignment: CDR1 DFQATT and CDR2 SNEGSKA (reference sequence). The CDR3 runs to 14 residues. Trimming stripped 4 bases from V and 0 bases from J, with 13 bases between. The CDR3 protein is CSATSSVFSYEQYF. In DNA, the CDR3 is TGCAGTGCTACCTCTAGCGTATTCTCCTACGAGCAGTACTTC.

V and J are TRBV9 and TRBJ1-5; 8 nucleotides agree with TRBD1. After removal of 4 bases from V and 5 bases from J, the junction contained 8 bases not matched to a gene. Germline V gene sequence: CDR1 SGDLS, CDR2 YYNGEE. The CDR3 spans 15 residues. The CDR3 nucleotides read TGTGCCAGCAGCTCCCGGACAGGGAGGGATCAGCCCCAGCATTTT. Its translation is CASSSRTGRDQPQHF.

This clonotype was counted ten times or more. This chain uses TRBV29-1 with TRBJ1-2; D gene ambiguous. From germline, CDR1 is SQVTM and CDR2 ANQGSEA. The CDR3 spans 13 residues. V was shortened by 1 base and J by 4 bases, with 10 bases between the two germline ends. The CDR3 protein is CSVEGGPRYGYTF. The CDR3 coding sequence is TGCAGCGTTGAAGGAGGACCGCGCTATGGCTACACCTTC.

With regard to this clonotype: The junction departs from the called germline gene at one end, perhaps through a read error. This chain uses TRBV24-1 with TRBJ2-2, with D possibly being TRBD2 (5 bases). The germline V gene has CDR1 KGHDR and CDR2 SFDVKD. This CDR3 is 8 amino acids long. The CDR3: CATGELFF. CDR3 nucleotides: TGTGCCACCGGGGAGCTGTTTTTC.

This clonotype was seen a handful of times. In DNA, the CDR3 is TGTGCCAGCAGTTTATCGATGACAGCCCTTAATTCACCCCTCCACTTT. Translation: CASSLSMTALNSPLHF. V usage is TRBV27 and J usage is TRBJ1-6; TRBD1 might be the D (5 bases). Germline V gene data show CDR1 as MNHEY and CDR2 as SMNVEV (reference sequence). The length of the CDR3 is 16 residues. The V gene lost 0 bases and the J gene lost 6 bases, with 12 bases spanning the gap.

This clonotype has ten or more counts. The chain's CDR3 is CASSPREWFYEQYF. In DNA form, the CDR3 reads TGTGCCAGCAGCCCGAGAGAGTGGTTCTACGAGCAGTACTTC. The chain couples TRBV9 to TRBJ2-7; D ambiguous. Deletions cut 4 bases from V and 3 bases from J, with 14 bases between. The V gene's germline CDR1 is SGDLS and CDR2 YYNGEE. CDR3 length equals 14 residues.

This clonotype was counted ten times or more. The chain carries TRBV19 and TRBJ1-5; possible D gene TRBD1, 5 bases. Germline lookup yields CDR1 LNHDA and CDR2 SQIVND (reference sequence). The length of the CDR3 is 14 residues. V lost 0 bases and J 6 bases, leaving 9 bases between the germline ends. The CDR3 nucleotides are TGTGCCAGTAGTATAGACAATCAGGGTCAGCCCCAGCATTTT. Amino acids: CASSIDNQGQPQHF. The variable domain in full, with the rest retrieved from reference TRBV19 and TRBJ1-5, is DGGITQSPKYLFRKEGQNVTLSCEQNLNHDAMYWYRQDPGQGLRLIYYSQIVNDFQKGDIAEGYSVSREKKESFPLTVTSAQKNPTAFYLCASSIDNQGQPQHFGDGTRLSIL.

As regards this clonotype: The conserved phenylalanine or tryptophan normally closing the CDR3 is absent here, so this likely arose from a read error. The V gene is TRBV12-3 or TRBV12-4, the J gene TRBJ1-5, with D unresolved. This CDR3 spans 13 amino acids. The germline V and J ends were trimmed by 9 bases and 3 bases, with 12 bases remaining between them. The CDR3 DNA is TGTGCCAGTGTCAGAGAACACAATCAGCCCCAGCATGGT. Protein product: CASVREHNQPQHG.

This clonotype occurred many times. The gene calls are TRBV20-1 and TRBJ1-4; D remains unclear. The CDR3 extends over 14 amino acids. Germline CDR1 is DFQATT and CDR2 is SNEGSKA (reference sequence). V lost 0 bases and J 7 bases, leaving 12 bases between the germline ends. CDR3 coding DNA: TGCAGTGCTAGAGATCCCACGGAGGGTGAAAAACTGTTTTTT. Translation gives CSARDPTEGEKLFF.

This clonotype was seen repeatedly, ten times or more. The V gene is TRBV29-1, the J gene TRBJ2-3; 8 bases map to TRBD1. Germline-derived CDR1 and CDR2 are SQVTM and ANQGSEA. The CDR3 runs to 17 residues. J was trimmed by 8 bases and V by 3 bases; bases with no gene match: 19. The CDR3 DNA reads TGCAGCGTTGAGGGGGACCCCCGGGACAGGAGGGGCACTACGCAGTATTTT. It encodes CSVEGDPRDRRGTTQYF.

At least ten counts were recorded for this clonotype. The chain couples TRBV7-9 to TRBJ2-1, with D perhaps matching TRBD2 (6 bases). Germline CDR1 reads SEHNR; CDR2 reads FQNEAQ (reference sequence). The ends were cut back, 2 bases at V and 4 bases at J, with 9 bases in the middle. This CDR3 is built from 14 residues. This CDR3 is CASSLMAGYNEQFF. CDR3 nucleotide sequence: TGTGCCAGCAGCTTAATGGCGGGGTACAATGAGCAGTTCTTC. Supplemented by reference TRBV7-9 and TRBJ2-1, the full variable domain reads DTGVSQNPRHKITKRGQNVTFRCDPISEHNRLYWYRQTLGQGPEFLTYFQNEAQLEKSRLLSDRFSAERPKGSFSTLEIQRTEQGDSAMYLCASSLMAGYNEQFFGPGTRLTVL.

This clonotype was observed many times. V and J are TRBV4-2 and TRBJ2-2; 7 bases match TRBD2. V lost 3 bases and J lost 1; bases outside the gene matches: 8. The germline V gene encodes CDR1 LGHNA and CDR2 YNFKEQ. This CDR3 contains 17 residues. This chain's CDR3 is CASSQMTSRLNTGELFF. For the CDR3, the DNA is TGTGCCAGCAGCCAGATGACTAGCAGATTGAACACCGGGGAGCTGTTTTTT.

A remark on this clonotype: A much larger clone differs by one base, so this may be a read error. The chain is built from TRBV20-1 and TRBJ2-7; no reliable D call. CDR1 is DFQATT and CDR2 is SNEGSKA in the germline V gene (reference sequence). The CDR3 covers 11 residues. CDR3 sequence: CSARALYEQSF. The CDR3 DNA follows: TGCAGTGCTAGGGCCCTCTACGAGCAGTCCTTC.

V gene TRBV15 combines with J gene TRBJ1-4; TRBD1 agrees at 8 bases. Germline V gives CDR1 LNHNV, CDR2 YYDKDF (reference sequence). The CDR3 is 17 residues long. The V and J ends lost 2 bases and 2 bases, in that order; junction bases with no gene match: 7. Written as DNA, the CDR3 is TGTGCCACCAGCAGATCCTTGACAGGGGATACTAATGAAAAACTGTTTTTT. It is translated as CATSRSLTGDTNEKLFF.